This T cell receptor beta chain stems from a study of T cell changes during pregnancy in multiple sclerosis. Data came from immunoSEQ multiplex PCR; TCRdb stores just in-frame clones and leaves some out. The sample includes some 38,000 clones, about 90% seen only once; the top ten take 9.5% to 13%. The sample in question was CD8+ T cells from peripheral blood mononuclear cells, obtained after pregnancy. This clonotype was sampled from a female donor with multiple sclerosis, enrolled in a pregnancy study.

This CDR3 is CASSEGPTGAYEQYF. The CDR3 DNA reads TGTGCCAGCAGTGAAGGACCAACCGGGGCCTACGAGCAGTACTTC. The chain links TRBV28 to TRBJ2-7, with D maybe TRBD2 (5 bases). The CDR3 sequence is 15 residues long. Germline CDR1 is MDHEN and CDR2 is SYDVKM. V was pared by 5 bases and J by 2 bases, with 16 bases between.